This T cell receptor beta chain originates from a study of blood T cell repertoires in COVID-19. Sequencing was performed with immunoSEQ multiplex PCR; in TCRdb, only in-frame clones are kept and a portion is missing. Here the sample spans around 260,000 clones, about 91% being singletons. This CDR3 spans 17 amino acids. From germline, CDR1 is LNHDA and CDR2 SQIVND (reference sequence). The V gene lost 0 bases and the J gene lost 1 base, with 10 bases spanning the gap. The sample consisted of peripheral blood. This clonotype was sampled from a person aged 18-30 years with COVID-19, enrolled during active disease. The genes are TRBV19 and TRBJ2-6, with a possible D match to TRBD1 (6 bases). The CDR3 DNA reads TGTGCCAGTAGTATAGAGGGGGCGACGTCTGGGGCCAACGTCCTGACTTTC. As protein: CASSIEGATSGANVLTF.